The TCR beta chain under discussion was sequenced for a study of control samples from healthy donors and cancer patients. The CDR3 covers 13 residues. Trimming removed 5 bases from V and 6 bases from J; junction bases left unmatched: 6. CDR1 SQVTM and CDR2 ANQGSEA come from the germline V gene. Produced via immunoSEQ multiplex PCR; TCRdb's table is partial and in-frame only. The sample has under 200,000 clones, 92% seen once. The sequencing input was blood. The chain carries TRBV29-1 and TRBJ2-3, with 9 nucleotides matching TRBD2. The clonotype originates from a woman in her twenties or thirties in good health. The CDR3 DNA reads as TGCAGCGTTATCCCGAGCGGGAGGGATACGCAGTATTTT. Protein: CSVIPSGRDTQYF.